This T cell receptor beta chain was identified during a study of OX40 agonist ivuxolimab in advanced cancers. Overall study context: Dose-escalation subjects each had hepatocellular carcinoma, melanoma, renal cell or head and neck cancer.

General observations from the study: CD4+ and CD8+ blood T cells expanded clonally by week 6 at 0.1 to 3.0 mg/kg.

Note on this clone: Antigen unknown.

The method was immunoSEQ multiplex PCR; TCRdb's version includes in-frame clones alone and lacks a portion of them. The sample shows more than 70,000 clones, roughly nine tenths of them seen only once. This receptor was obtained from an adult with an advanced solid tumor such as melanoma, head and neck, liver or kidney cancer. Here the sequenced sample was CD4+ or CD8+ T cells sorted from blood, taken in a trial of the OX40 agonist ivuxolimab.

The CDR3 coding sequence is TGTGCCAGCAGCCAAGATGGAAGAGTAGCGGGGCACCAAGAGACCCAGTACTTC. It translates to CASSQDGRVAGHQETQYF. The chain is built from TRBV4-2 and TRBJ2-5; TRBD2 matches 8 bases. Germline-derived CDR1 and CDR2 are LGHNA and YNFKEQ. The CDR3 sequence is 18 residues long. V trimming: 0 bases; J trimming: 0 bases; junction bases outside the gene matches: 9.